The 4 T cell receptor beta chains below come from one sample, sequenced in a study of OX40 agonist ivuxolimab in advanced cancers. Only in-frame clones appear in the TCRdb table, and some are missing; sequencing was by immunoSEQ multiplex PCR. The sample lists nearly 8,000 clones, approximately 85% occurring once. The sample in question was CD4+ or CD8+ T cells sorted from blood, obtained in a trial of the OX40 agonist ivuxolimab. The origin of the receptors is an adult with an advanced solid tumor such as melanoma, head and neck, liver or kidney cancer.

The chain joins TRBV9 to TRBJ1-5; D remains ambiguous. The CDR3 length is 14 residues. CDR1 SGDLS and CDR2 YYNGEE come from the germline V gene. Trimming removed 0 bases at V and 1 base at J, with 5 bases between. The CDR3 coding sequence is TGTGCCAGCAGCGTAGGGGCGAGCAATCAGCCCCAGCATTTT. Translation gives CASSVGASNQPQHF.

This chain joins TRBV20-1 and TRBJ2-7; D is ambiguous. The V end lost 6 bases, the J end lost 4 bases, and 7 bases lay between the germline ends. Germline V gives CDR1 DFQATT, CDR2 SNEGSKA (reference sequence). The CDR3 is 10 amino acids. The chain's CDR3 is CSAPIYEQYF. In DNA form, the CDR3 reads TGCAGTGCCCCAATTTACGAGCAGTACTTC.

The genes are TRBV5-4 and TRBJ2-5; D tentatively fits TRBD1 or TRBD2 (5 bases each). Germline V gives CDR1 SGHNT, CDR2 YYREEE (reference sequence). This CDR3 contains 17 residues. The V gene lost 2 bases and the J gene lost 0 bases, with 17 bases spanning the gap. As DNA, the CDR3 is TGTGCCAGCAGCTTTATCCTCGGGGCCCAGTACCAAGAGACCCAGTACTTC. This translates into CASSFILGAQYQETQYF.

The CDR3 loop reads CASSLWGGARYGYTF. Here the CDR3 DNA reads TGTGCCAGCAGCTTGTGGGGGGGCGCCCGATATGGCTACACCTTC. This chain joins TRBV4-2 and TRBJ1-2; D may be TRBD1 (6 bases). V was trimmed by 5 bases and J by 5 bases, leaving 18 bases between them. The CDR3 is made up of 15 amino acids. Germline-derived CDR1 and CDR2 are LGHNA and YNFKEQ.